These 23 T cell receptor beta chains were sequenced from one sample in a study of shared clonotypes between healthy human individuals. TCRdb keeps only in-frame clones here, not all; method: immunoSEQ multiplex PCR. The data contain about half a million clones, more than 75% of them singletons. Sequencing was done on a sample of PBMCs. The receptors were gathered from a woman aged 40 to 50 in good health. Some clones in this sample may be carry-over from other donors' samples.

Note on this clone: Different DNA sequences within this sample yield the same CDR3. The chain is built from TRBV5-6 and TRBJ2-3; TRBD2 aligns across 14 bases. The junction had 2 bases not matched to a gene; V was cut back by 4 bases and J by 4 bases. CDR1 is SGHDT and CDR2 is YYEEEE in the germline V gene. This CDR3 is 15 amino acids long. The CDR3 sequence is CASSLGLAGADTQYF. The CDR3 bases are TGTGCCAGCAGCCTGGGACTAGCGGGAGCAGATACGCAGTATTTT.

V is TRBV6-1 and J is TRBJ2-3; D remains ambiguous. The CDR3 extends over 14 amino acids. Deletions cut 5 bases from V and 0 bases from J, with 9 bases between. CDR1 and CDR2 (germline): MNHNS, SASEGT. CDR3 sequence: CASSSDGSTDTQYF. The CDR3 nucleotides are TGTGCCAGCAGTTCAGACGGGAGCACAGATACGCAGTATTTT.

This chain uses TRBV2 with TRBJ1-4; D call uncertain. V lost 6 bases and J lost 0, with 11 bases in between. CDR1 and CDR2 (germline): SNHLY, FYNNEI. The CDR3 has 15 residues. The CDR3 nucleotides read TGTGCCAGCAGAACTTACGAGGCAACTAATGAAAAACTGTTTTTT. This gives the protein CASRTYEATNEKLFF.

The chain joins TRBV27 to TRBJ1-1; TRBD1 might be the D (5 bases). This CDR3 region has 13 residues. Trimming left V 2 bases short and J 7 bases short, with 11 bases between. CDR1 is MNHEY, CDR2 SMNVEV, per germline (reference sequence). The chain's CDR3 is CASSLEGQFEAFF. The CDR3 DNA reads as TGTGCCAGCAGTTTAGAGGGGCAGTTTGAAGCTTTCTTT.

This chain connects TRBV28 to TRBJ1-1, with D possibly TRBD1 on 6 matching bases. Germline-derived CDR1 and CDR2 are MDHEN and SYDVKM. With 6 bases removed from V and 2 bases from J, the gap between germline ends came to 19 bases. The CDR3 consists of 16 residues. CDR3 sequence (DNA): TGTGCCAGCAGGCGGGGTCCGGGGGCCCTAAACACTGAAGCTTTCTTT. Amino acids: CASRRGPGALNTEAFF.

The rearrangement uses TRBV7-8 and TRBJ2-3; D unresolved. Germline-derived CDR1 and CDR2 are SGHVS and FQNEAQ. The V and J ends lost 7 bases and 1 base respectively, with 15 bases between them. The CDR3 runs to 15 residues. In DNA form, the CDR3 reads TGTGCCAGCAACGACCCCTTAGGTGGCACAGATACGCAGTATTTT. Protein product: CASNDPLGGTDTQYF.

A single count supports this clone. CDR3 coding DNA: TGCGCCAGCCGCCCTTGGGATGGGGTTTACAATGAGCAGTTCTTC. Protein: CASRPWDGVYNEQFF. This chain connects TRBV4-1 to TRBJ2-1; D uncertain. CDR1 and CDR2 from the germline V gene are MGHRA and YSYEKL. CDR3 length: 15 amino acids. Trimming pared 8 bases from V and 4 bases from J, leaving 18 bases between.

V is TRBV4-2 and J is TRBJ2-5; no clear D gene. V shed 0 bases and J shed 5 bases, with 13 bases lying between them. Looked up from germline, CDR1 is LGHNA and CDR2 is YNFKEQ. This CDR3 has 15 residues. In nucleotides, the CDR3 is TGTGCCAGCAGCCAAGAATCTATACGGTGGGAGACCCAGTACTTC. Protein sequence: CASSQESIRWETQYF.

This clone was detected a few times. J is TRBJ2-2 and V is TRBV9; 8 bases are shared with TRBD2. CDR3 length: 19 residues. Germline CDR1 SGDLS, CDR2 YYNGEE. V lost 3 bases, J lost 2 bases, and 15 bases stayed unmatched. The CDR3 loop is CASSAGLVGDGRNTGELFF. CDR3 coding DNA: TGTGCCAGCAGCGCGGGACTAGTAGGAGATGGTCGTAACACCGGGGAGCTGTTTTTT.

This clone was seen just once. V usage is TRBV7-9 and J usage is TRBJ2-7; D uncertain. V dropped 1 base and J dropped 3 bases, with 7 bases sitting between them. The CDR3 spans 13 residues. Germline CDR1 SEHNR, CDR2 FQNEAQ (reference sequence). The CDR3 region is CASSLGLVYEQYF. The CDR3 DNA reads as TGTGCCAGCAGCTTAGGGTTGGTCTACGAGCAGTACTTC.

CDR3 protein: CASSLEGQGVDEQYF. For the CDR3, the DNA is TGCGCCAGCAGCTTGGAGGGCCAGGGTGTGGACGAGCAGTACTTC. The J gene is TRBJ2-7, the V gene TRBV5-1; D might be TRBD1 (5 bases). The CDR3 contains 15 residues. V lost 0 bases and J lost 5, with 15 bases in between. Germline-derived CDR1 and CDR2 are SGHRS and YFSETQ.

This sequence joins TRBV10-3 and TRBJ1-2; D unclear. Germline V gene sequence: CDR1 ENHRY, CDR2 SYGVKD. The CDR3 loop spans 12 amino acids. V was trimmed by 5 bases and J by 2 bases, leaving 6 bases between them. The CDR3 spells CAISPQNYGYTF. In nucleotides, the CDR3 is TGTGCCATCAGTCCACAAAACTATGGCTACACCTTC.

This rearrangement joins TRBV7-8 to TRBJ1-1, with no clear D. V was pared by 5 bases and J by 0 bases, with 16 bases between. CDR3 length: 16 amino acids. Germline assignment: CDR1 SGHVS and CDR2 FQNEAQ. CDR3 residues: CASSVYREIMNTEAFF. The CDR3 nucleotides are TGTGCCAGCAGCGTTTATAGGGAGATAATGAACACTGAAGCTTTCTTT.

Only a few counts were recorded for this clone. The V call is TRBV29-1, the J call TRBJ1-5; D uncertain. Trimming left V 4 bases short and J 3 bases short, with 7 bases between. The CDR3 has 12 residues. The germline V gene encodes CDR1 SQVTM and CDR2 ANQGSEA. The CDR3 nucleotides are TGCAGCGTTGTGGCGGACAATCAGCCCCAGCATTTT. Its translation is CSVVADNQPQHF.

This clone appeared a single time. This chain joins TRBV5-1 and TRBJ1-6, with a tentative D call TRBD1 (5 bases). The CDR3 contains 14 residues. With 1 base removed from V and 5 bases from J, the gap between germline ends came to 7 bases. Looked up from germline, CDR1 is SGHRS and CDR2 is YFSETQ. In DNA, the CDR3 is TGCGCCAGCAGCTTGAGACAGAATAATTCACCCCTCCACTTT. Its protein product is CASSLRQNNSPLHF.

The chain links TRBV2 to TRBJ2-1; 10 bases are a match to TRBD2. From germline, CDR1 is SNHLY and CDR2 FYNNEI. J lost 8 bases, V lost 6 bases, and 4 bases had no gene match. The CDR3 consists of 13 residues. Here the CDR3 reads CASRLAGVDEQFF. The CDR3 DNA sequence: TGTGCCAGCAGGCTAGCGGGAGTGGATGAGCAGTTCTTC.

This clone was recorded only once. The rearrangement links TRBV5-1 to TRBJ2-1; 10 bases fit TRBD2. There are 15 residues in the CDR3. Trimming cost V 4 bases and J 0 bases; bases outside gene matches: 1. CDR1 is SGHRS, CDR2 YFSETQ, per germline. CDR3 in amino acids: CASSRTSGSYNEQFF. The CDR3 DNA is TGCGCCAGCAGCCGGACTAGCGGCTCCTACAATGAGCAGTTCTTC.

Concerning this clone: It is unclear where the CDR3 begins or ends on the DNA, so no DNA is shown, and the CDR3 is as TCRdb lists it. The chain uses TRBV19 and TRBJ2-1; the DNA was not used to check the table's D call, TRBD2. The CDR3 comprises 18 residues, both ends counted. Germline V gene data show CDR1 as LNHDA and CDR2 as SQIVND (reference sequence). The chain's CDR3 is CASSTSGGRAVRGNEQFF.

The gene calls are TRBV7-8 and TRBJ2-1; TRBD2 agrees at 8 bases. This CDR3 is 17 amino acids long. V was clipped by 1 base and J by 8 bases; unmatched bases: 13. The germline V gene encodes CDR1 SGHVS and CDR2 FQNEAQ. Written as DNA, the CDR3 is TGTGCCAGCAGCTTAGAGGTTAGCGGGATCTGGCTCTATGAGCAGTTCTTC. Translation: CASSLEVSGIWLYEQFF.

This clone appeared once. The rearrangement links TRBV7-3 to TRBJ2-3; 7 bases agree with TRBD1. V was pared by 1 base and J by 3 bases, with 4 bases of the junction left unmatched. The CDR3 is 15 residues long. Germline CDR1 and CDR2: SGHTA and FQGTGA. CDR3 sequence (DNA): TGTGCCAGCAGCTTAATGGCGACAGGGACAGATACGCAGTATTTT. Its translation is CASSLMATGTDTQYF.

The rearrangement uses TRBV7-2 and TRBJ1-1; D unclear. The CDR3 consists of 15 residues. Per germline, CDR1 SGHTA and CDR2 FQGNSA. V dropped 3 bases and J dropped 1 base, with 12 bases sitting between them. The CDR3 loop is CASSLKGTGNTEAFF. The CDR3, as DNA: TGTGCCAGCAGCTTGAAGGGCACGGGGAACACTGAAGCTTTCTTT. The full variable domain, with the rest looked up from reference TRBV7-2 and TRBJ1-1, is GAGVSQSPSNKVTEKGKDVELRCDPISGHTALYWYRQSLGQGLEFLIYFQGNSAPDKSGLPSDRFSAERTGGSVSTLTIQRTQQEDSAVYLCASSLKGTGNTEAFFGQGTRLTVV.

The chain has TRBV4-2 and TRBJ2-1; 8 positions agree with TRBD2. Losses at the gene ends were 7 bases for V and 5 bases for J; bases not matched to a gene: 7. The CDR3 totals 14 residues. CDR1 and CDR2 from the germline V gene are LGHNA and YNFKEQ. The CDR3 DNA follows: TGTGCCAGCAACGACGGGACTAGTGACAATGAGCAGTTCTTC. It is translated as CASNDGTSDNEQFF.

The chain employs TRBV6-6 and TRBJ2-2; D tentatively reads TRBD1 or TRBD2 (5 bases each). Trimming took 6 bases from V and 4 from J, leaving 15 bases between them. The V gene's germline CDR1 is MNHNY and CDR2 SVGAGI (reference sequence). The CDR3 has 15 amino acids. The CDR3 is CASRPPGPSTGELFF. CDR3 bases: TGTGCCAGCAGACCTCCGGGACCATCCACCGGGGAGCTGTTTTTT.